This T cell receptor (beta chain) was sequenced for a study of blood T cell repertoires in COVID-19. This CDR3 contains 11 residues. V dropped 5 bases and J dropped 4 bases, with 6 bases sitting between them. Germline V gives CDR1 KGHSY, CDR2 FQNENV. Measured with immunoSEQ multiplex PCR; TCRdb has only the in-frame clones, and not every one. The sample has hundreds of thousands of clones, over 70% seen once. V is TRBV16 and J is TRBJ2-7; D remains unclear. Sequencing was carried out using peripheral blood. The sequence was collected from a middle-aged woman who had recovered from COVID-19. The CDR3 loop reads CASSGSYEQYF. The CDR3 region has the DNA TGTGCCAGCAGCGGCTCTTACGAGCAGTACTTC.